The 5 T cell receptor beta chains listed next were all sequenced from one sample in a study of beta chain features in type 1 diabetes. Reverse transcription of all isolated RNA meant that expressed TCRB transcripts were sequenced. Clones were read by immunoSEQ multiplex PCR, and TCRdb kept only the in-frame ones, dropping some. The sample holds over 350,000 clones, about 14% seen once. The sequencing input was naive CD4+ T cells from blood. These receptors came from a woman aged 18-29 years in good health.

This clone was observed a few times. This chain connects TRBV4-2 to TRBJ2-1; unclear D gene. Trimming took 0 bases from V and 10 from J, leaving 25 bases between them. This CDR3 has 18 amino acids. The germline V gene has CDR1 LGHNA and CDR2 YNFKEQ. As DNA, the CDR3 is TGTGCCAGCAGCCAAGAGTATCGAGCGCGCGGTCCGTTGTTCGAGCAGTTCTTC. Translation gives CASSQEYRARGPLFEQFF.

The chain links TRBV27 to TRBJ1-1, with no clear D. The CDR3 length is 14 residues. The V gene's germline CDR1 is MNHEY and CDR2 SMNVEV (reference sequence). Trimming pared 0 bases from V and 6 bases from J, leaving 11 bases between. CDR3 in amino acids: CASSLSPSLAEAFF. The CDR3 DNA follows: TGTGCCAGCAGTTTATCCCCTAGCTTGGCTGAAGCTTTCTTT.

This clone has more than one count but fewer than ten. This sequence joins TRBV27 and TRBJ2-7; a possible D gene is TRBD2 (5 bases). The germline V gene encodes CDR1 MNHEY and CDR2 SMNVEV (reference sequence). The CDR3 has 13 amino acids. V lost 7 bases and J lost 4, with 14 bases in between. This CDR3 is CASMDGITYEQYF. In DNA form, the CDR3 reads TGTGCCAGCATGGACGGGATTACGTACGAGCAGTACTTC.

Only a few counts were recorded for this clone. The chain is built from TRBV11-3 and TRBJ2-1; D is perhaps TRBD1 (5 bases). The V and J ends lost 1 base and 5 bases respectively, with 9 bases between them. Germline CDR1 is SGHNT and CDR2 is YENEEA. The CDR3 is 14 residues long. CDR3 nucleotides: TGTGCCAGCAGCTTAGGACAGAGCAACAATGAGCAGTTCTTC. This encodes CASSLGQSNNEQFF.

CDR3 in amino acids: CASKAGGRYEQYF. The CDR3 DNA reads TGTGCCAGCAAAGCGGGGGGCCGCTACGAGCAGTACTTC. This chain joins TRBV6-5 and TRBJ2-7, with 9 bases matching TRBD2. Germline values: CDR1 MNHEY, CDR2 SVGAGI. This CDR3 is built from 13 residues. Unmatched junction bases numbered 4, after V lost 7 bases and J lost 3 bases.